One sample yielded the 22 T cell receptor beta chains listed below, sequenced in a study of cytomegalovirus exposure and HLA in healthy donors (dated by TCRdb to about 2017). Library preparation employed the immunoSEQ multiplex PCR assay. The multiplex PCR relied on a mix of 60 forward primers for TCR Vbeta segments and 13 reverse primers for TCR Jbeta segments. TCRdb stores this immuneACCESS table with in-frame sequences only. Part of the clones is absent; in the studies checked, under half of the shortfall reflects unresolved V genes, and no reason is known for the rest. The sample data list around 160,000 clones, and 68% of these were observed just once. Roughly 2.7% of the sample is held by the ten biggest clonotypes. The source material was PBMCs. These receptor sequences come from a woman aged 40 to 50 in good health and CMV-seropositive.

J is TRBJ2-3 and V is TRBV11-3; 14 bases align to TRBD2. This CDR3 has 17 amino acids. Germline CDR1 reads SGHNT; CDR2 reads YENEEA. J gave up 4 bases and V 5 bases, and 8 bases lay outside the gene matches. Here the CDR3 reads CASSPGGTSGSPDTQYF. The CDR3 nucleotides are TGTGCCAGCAGCCCGGGGGGGACTAGCGGGAGCCCAGATACGCAGTATTTT.

The rearrangement joins TRBV4-2 to TRBJ2-3; a possible D gene is TRBD2 (6 bases). The germline gives CDR1 LGHNA, CDR2 YNFKEQ. V lost 6 bases to trimming and J lost 5 bases, with 21 bases between them. The CDR3 runs to 16 residues. The CDR3 bases are TGTGCCAGCAGTTCCACCTGGGCGGCGGAGGGAGATACGCAGTATTTT. Protein sequence: CASSSTWAAEGDTQYF.

J is TRBJ1-4 and V is TRBV2; D is perhaps TRBD1 (5 bases). The V end was cut by 6 bases, the J end by 0 bases, with 8 bases between. CDR3 length equals 14 residues. In germline, CDR1 is SNHLY, CDR2 FYNNEI. The DNA for the CDR3 is TGTGCCAGCAGCGACAGAGCAACTAATGAAAAACTGTTTTTT. Its protein is CASSDRATNEKLFF. Together with reference TRBV2 and TRBJ1-4, the CDR3 gives the full variable domain: EPEVTQTPSHQVTQMGQEVILRCVPISNHLYFYWYRQILGQKVEFLVSFYNNEISEKSEIFDDQFSVERPDGSNFTLKIRSTKLEDSAMYFCASSDRATNEKLFFGSGTQLSVL.

The chain combines TRBV19 with TRBJ1-1; 11 bases are shared with TRBD1. Germline V gives CDR1 LNHDA, CDR2 SQIVND (reference sequence). V shed 9 bases and J 4 bases; nucleotides not matched to a gene: 10. The CDR3 is 15 residues long. CDR3 coding DNA: TGTGCCAGCAATCAGGGACAGGGGGGAGGCACTGAAGCTTTCTTT. This translates into CASNQGQGGGTEAFF.

The rearrangement uses TRBV25-1 and TRBJ1-1; D remains ambiguous. The CDR3 covers 12 residues. Germline V CDR1 and CDR2: MGHDK, SYGVNS. V was cut by 5 bases and J by 8 bases, with 12 bases left in between. The CDR3 region has the DNA TGTGCCAGCAGTAGGACTCCGGGCGAAGCTTTCTTT. Translated, it gives CASSRTPGEAFF.

This chain uses TRBV19 with TRBJ2-7; D is unresolved. This CDR3 contains 11 residues. Germline assignment: CDR1 LNHDA and CDR2 SQIVND (reference sequence). The ends were cut back, 5 bases at V and 5 bases at J, with 7 bases in the middle. The CDR3 DNA sequence: TGTGCCAGTAGTGAACACCACGAGCAGTACTTC. This gives the protein CASSEHHEQYF.

The V gene is TRBV4-3, the J gene TRBJ2-7; D is unresolved. Germline V gene sequence: CDR1 LGHNA, CDR2 YSLEER. V lost 0 bases to trimming and J lost 2 bases, with 11 bases between them. This CDR3 is built from 15 residues. The CDR3 coding sequence is TGCGCCAGCAGCCAAGATGCGGCGGCAACCTACGAGCAGTACTTC. It specifies CASSQDAAATYEQYF.

The CDR3 here is CASSKVGRGPPNSNQPQNF. In nucleotides, the CDR3 is TGTGCCAGCAGCAAAGTGGGCAGGGGACCCCCCAATAGCAATCAGCCCCAGAATTTT. This sequence joins TRBV21-1 and TRBJ1-5; the table's D call, TRBD1, has no DNA check behind it. TRBV21-1 is listed as a pseudogene. The CDR3 spans 19 residues.

The gene calls are TRBV6-6 and TRBJ2-7, with TRBD1 as a possible D gene (6 bases). The CDR3 consists of 15 residues. Germline V gene sequence: CDR1 MNHNY, CDR2 SVGAGI (reference sequence). Between the trimmed V and J ends, which lost 6 bases and 4 bases, there was a span of 19 bases. CDR3 coding DNA: TGTGCCAGCAGCCCAGGGGAGCCCCTATTGTACGAGCAGTACTTC. It is translated as CASSPGEPLLYEQYF.

This clone was counted only a few times. The chain is built from TRBV11-1 and TRBJ2-1; possible D gene TRBD2, 6 bases. Trimming removed 0 bases at V and 5 bases at J, with 11 bases between. CDR3 length equals 15 residues. Germline V gene sequence: CDR1 SGHAT, CDR2 FQDESV (reference sequence). CDR3 amino acids: CASSLALAKDNEQFF. Written as DNA, the CDR3 is TGTGCCAGCAGCTTAGCCCTAGCGAAGGACAATGAGCAGTTCTTC.

This clone was found once. The V and J genes are TRBV19 and TRBJ1-2; TRBD1 matches 9 bases. Per germline, CDR1 LNHDA and CDR2 SQIVND (reference sequence). Losses at the gene ends were 5 bases for V and 4 bases for J; bases not matched to a gene: 5. The CDR3 is 14 residues long. The CDR3 DNA reads as TGTGCCAGTAGTTCAACAGGGGGCCCCTATGGCTACACCTTC. Translating gives CASSSTGGPYGYTF.

The CDR3 DNA sequence: TGCGCCAGCAGCCAAGAGGAGGTAGGGGGTTTGTCTGAAGCTTTCTTT. Protein product: CASSQEEVGGLSEAFF. V and J are TRBV4-3 and TRBJ1-1; D possibly corresponds to TRBD1 (6 bases). The CDR3 sequence is 16 residues long. CDR1 and CDR2 (germline): LGHNA, YSLEER. Trimming pared 0 bases from V and 6 bases from J, leaving 17 bases between.

This sequence joins TRBV9 and TRBJ2-2, with 8 bases matching TRBD2. CDR3 length: 18 residues. Germline trimming cut 0 bases from V and 6 bases from J; bases unmatched to any gene: 13. Germline V lookup: CDR1 SGDLS, CDR2 YYNGEE. CDR3 sequence: CASSVDPPLAGGAGELFF. Here the CDR3 DNA reads TGTGCCAGCAGCGTAGATCCCCCACTGGCGGGAGGCGCCGGGGAGCTGTTTTTT. The full variable domain, its missing parts supplied by reference TRBV9 and TRBJ2-2, is DSGVTQTPKHLITATGQRVTLRCSPRSGDLSVYWYQQSLDQGLQFLIQYYNGEERAKGNILERFSAQQFPDLHSELNLSSLELGDSALYFCASSVDPPLAGGAGELFFGEGSRLTVL.

J is TRBJ2-1 and V is TRBV4-1, with 7 nucleotides matching TRBD2. CDR3 length equals 16 residues. Germline CDR1 is MGHRA and CDR2 is YSYEKL. The V gene end was trimmed by 7 bases and the J gene end by 2 bases; junction bases not matched to a gene: 11. In DNA, the CDR3 is TGCGCCAGCACCTTCAGTGCGGGAGTGACCTACAATGAGCAGTTCTTC. This sequence encodes CASTFSAGVTYNEQFF.

In its sample, this clone was seen a few times. V and J are TRBV6-1 and TRBJ1-5, with unresolved D. Per the germline V gene, CDR1 is MNHNS and CDR2 is SASEGT. The CDR3 loop spans 15 amino acids. V lost 4 bases, J lost 0 bases, and 10 bases lay in between. The CDR3, as DNA: TGTGCCAGCAGTGCGCCAGTTACTAGCAATCAGCCCCAGCATTTT. Its protein product is CASSAPVTSNQPQHF.

The chain is built from TRBV10-3 and TRBJ1-1, with D perhaps TRBD1 (6 bases). The CDR3 loop spans 13 amino acids. Looked up from germline, CDR1 is ENHRY and CDR2 is SYGVKD. V lost 6 bases and J lost 1, with 9 bases in between. The CDR3 loop reads CAIRDRSNTEAFF. The CDR3 region has the DNA TGTGCCATCAGGGACAGATCGAACACTGAAGCTTTCTTT.

The rearrangement joins TRBV7-2 to TRBJ1-2; D perhaps matches TRBD1 (6 bases). Deletions cut 5 bases from V and 4 bases from J, with 11 bases between. Germline loops: CDR1 SGHTA, CDR2 FQGNSA. The CDR3 is 13 residues long. CDR3 sequence reads: CASSNRASYGYTF. DNA for the CDR3: TGTGCCAGCAGCAACAGGGCGAGCTATGGCTACACCTTC.

The rearrangement links TRBV11-2 to TRBJ2-7; TRBD1 is a possible D gene (5 bases). CDR3 length: 14 amino acids. Trimming stripped 1 base from V and 1 base from J, with 8 bases between. Germline values: CDR1 SGHAT, CDR2 FQNNGV. For the CDR3, the DNA is TGTGCCAGCAGCTTAGCCCAGGGTTCCTACGAGCAGTACTTC. The encoded protein is CASSLAQGSYEQYF.

This rearrangement joins TRBV2 to TRBJ1-3, with unresolved D. The V end was cut by 7 bases, the J end by 0 bases, with 7 bases between. Germline CDR1 SNHLY, CDR2 FYNNEI. The CDR3 length is 13 residues. CDR3 nucleotide sequence: TGTGCCAGCAATGGCATCTCTGGAAACACCATATATTTT. The encoded protein is CASNGISGNTIYF.

The chain has TRBV27 and TRBJ1-5; perhaps TRBD1 as D (5 bases). Germline V gene sequence: CDR1 MNHEY, CDR2 SMNVEV (reference sequence). The CDR3 has 17 residues. V dropped 3 bases and J dropped 0 bases, with 15 bases sitting between them. CDR3 DNA: TGTGCCAGCAGTTTGTATTCAGGGTTTAATAGCAATCAGCCCCAGCATTTT. This sequence encodes CASSLYSGFNSNQPQHF.

This clone was seen a few times. The chain carries TRBV11-2 and TRBJ1-2; the D is unclear. The CDR3 loop spans 13 amino acids. The germline CDR1 and CDR2 sequences are SGHAT and FQNNGV. V was pared by 4 bases and J by 4 bases, with 10 bases between. The CDR3 here is CASSSVTSYGYTF. CDR3 DNA sequence: TGTGCCAGCAGCTCCGTTACTTCCTATGGCTACACCTTC.

This sequence joins TRBV7-2 and TRBJ1-5; D gene unclear. From germline, CDR1 is SGHTA and CDR2 FQGNSA. Trimming shortened V by 3 bases and J by 6 bases, and 9 bases separated the two germline ends. The CDR3 spans 13 residues. CDR3 nucleotide sequence: TGTGCCAGCAGCTTGGGGAGTTTTCAGCCCCAGCATTTT. Amino acids: CASSLGSFQPQHF.